These 26 T cell receptor beta chains were all obtained from the same sample, sequenced in a study of cytomegalovirus exposure and HLA in healthy donors. The PCR contained 60 Vbeta and 13 Jbeta primers. Only in-frame clones appear in the TCRdb table, and some are missing; sequencing was by immunoSEQ multiplex PCR. The sample yields about 120,000 clones, roughly 80% seen once. Sequencing was done on a sample of PBMCs. These receptors were collected from a man aged 18-30 years in good health and CMV-seropositive.

In its sample, this clone was seen once. The chain carries TRBV9 and TRBJ2-1, with 7 bases identical to TRBD1. From germline, CDR1 is SGDLS and CDR2 YYNGEE. There are 15 residues in the CDR3. V dropped 0 bases and J dropped 4; count of bases not matched to a gene: 4. The CDR3 reads CASSVDRGEYNEQFF. The CDR3 DNA is TGTGCCAGCAGCGTAGACAGGGGCGAATACAATGAGCAGTTCTTC.

This clone showed up just once. The V and J genes are TRBV7-8 and TRBJ2-5; D might be TRBD2 (6 bases). Germline loops: CDR1 SGHVS, CDR2 FQNEAQ. CDR3 size: 14 residues. V lost 3 bases to trimming and J lost 7 bases, with 15 bases between them. CDR3 in amino acids: CASSFRAEGWTQYF. The CDR3 DNA is TGTGCCAGCAGCTTCCGGGCGGAGGGGTGGACCCAGTACTTC.

The chain carries TRBV4-3 and TRBJ2-5, with D possibly matching TRBD1 (5 bases). The tail of the sequence fits TRBJ2-7 better, so the J call may be wrong. This CDR3 region has 14 residues. Germline lookup yields CDR1 LGHNA and CDR2 YSLEER. The CDR3 DNA reads as TGCGCCAGCAGTAGTCTAGTGGGGCCCTACGAGCAGTACTTC. This gives the protein CASSSLVGPYEQYF.

This rearrangement joins TRBV29-1 to TRBJ1-5; TRBD1 agrees at 10 bases. Germline V gives CDR1 SQVTM, CDR2 ANQGSEA. The CDR3 runs 14 residues. J was trimmed by 4 bases and V by 6 bases; bases with no gene match: 6. In DNA form, the CDR3 reads TGCAGCGTAGCTGGGACAGGGGATAATCAGCCCCAGCATTTT. Amino acid sequence: CSVAGTGDNQPQHF.

The rearrangement uses TRBV2 and TRBJ2-1, with D unresolved. The CDR3 covers 11 residues. The germline CDR1 and CDR2 sequences are SNHLY and FYNNEI. The germline V and J ends were trimmed by 3 bases and 5 bases, with 2 bases remaining between them. The CDR3 DNA follows: TGTGCCAGCAGTGACAACAATGAGCAGTTCTTC. Its protein is CASSDNNEQFF.

The chain uses TRBV30 and TRBJ1-5, with 9 bases aligning to TRBD1. This CDR3 region has 14 residues. CDR1 GTSNPN and CDR2 SVGIG come from the germline V gene (reference sequence). The trim removed 4 bases at V and 4 bases at J, leaving 5 bases unmatched. The CDR3 spells CAWTPGTGNQPQHF. DNA of the CDR3: TGTGCCTGGACCCCTGGGACAGGGAATCAGCCCCAGCATTTT.

This chain connects TRBV20-1 to TRBJ2-1; D call uncertain. The germline V gene has CDR1 DFQATT and CDR2 SNEGSKA (reference sequence). CDR3 size: 11 residues. Trimming stripped 5 bases from V and 5 bases from J, with 7 bases between. The CDR3 reads CSAPGDNEQFF. For the CDR3, the DNA is TGCAGTGCTCCGGGTGACAATGAGCAGTTCTTC.

This rearrangement joins TRBV2 to TRBJ2-2; 7 nucleotides match TRBD2. Looked up from germline, CDR1 is SNHLY and CDR2 is FYNNEI. This CDR3 is 16 amino acids long. V lost 5 bases to trimming and J lost 4 bases; unmatched junction nucleotides: 10. The CDR3 reads CASSPGGGRFTGELFF. The CDR3 region has the DNA TGTGCCAGCAGTCCAGGAGGCGGGAGATTCACCGGGGAGCTGTTTTTT.

This chain joins TRBV7-2 and TRBJ1-2, with D tentatively TRBD1 (5 bases). Germline CDR1 reads SGHTA; CDR2 reads FQGNSA. CDR3 length equals 13 residues. Deletions cut 5 bases from V and 4 bases from J, with 11 bases between. CDR3 sequence (DNA): TGTGCCAGCAGCCGTCAGGGATTCTATGGCTACACCTTC. Amino acids: CASSRQGFYGYTF.

This clone came up once. This sequence joins TRBV12-5 and TRBJ1-5; maybe TRBD1 (6 bases). Trimming removed 7 bases from V and 0 bases from J, with 13 bases in between. The CDR3 is made up of 15 amino acids. The germline V gene encodes CDR1 LGHNT and CDR2 FRNRAP. The CDR3 spells CASESGAYSNQPQHF. The DNA for the CDR3 is TGTGCTAGTGAATCAGGGGCCTATAGCAATCAGCCCCAGCATTTT.

This sequence joins TRBV9 and TRBJ1-2; D gene ambiguous. This CDR3 contains 11 residues. Germline V gene data show CDR1 as SGDLS and CDR2 as YYNGEE. V shed 3 bases and J shed 8 bases, with 8 bases lying between them. This CDR3 reads CASSAGGGYTF. CDR3 bases: TGTGCCAGCAGCGCCGGAGGGGGCTACACCTTC.

The chain joins TRBV7-2 to TRBJ1-2, with TRBD1 as a possible D gene (6 bases). Germline CDR1 SGHTA, CDR2 FQGNSA. Trimming stripped 5 bases from V and 4 bases from J, with 14 bases between. This CDR3 has 14 residues. CDR3 coding DNA: TGTGCCAGCAGCCTACGGGGGGGCCCCTATGGCTACACCTTC. It codes for CASSLRGGPYGYTF.

The chain couples TRBV9 to TRBJ1-6; the match to TRBD1 covers 9 bases. V lost 5 bases, J lost 7 bases, and 13 bases stayed unmatched. CDR1 is SGDLS, CDR2 YYNGEE, per germline. This CDR3 is 17 amino acids long. The CDR3 DNA reads as TGTGCCAGCAGGACCGGGACAGGGCTCCTTGAGAATTCACCCCTCCACTTT. Translating it yields CASRTGTGLLENSPLHF.

This chain joins TRBV27 and TRBJ2-7; 7 bases are shared with TRBD1. The V segment lost 5 bases and the J segment 3 bases; nucleotides outside the gene matches: 16. Germline V gene sequence: CDR1 MNHEY, CDR2 SMNVEV (reference sequence). This CDR3 spans 17 amino acids. The CDR3 DNA follows: TGTGCCAGCAGTCCCCCCCCCATGACAGGGAAGGTCTACGAGCAGTACTTC. It codes for CASSPPPMTGKVYEQYF.

The chain carries TRBV6-5 and TRBJ2-5, with a weak D call TRBD2 (7 bases). The CDR3 loop spans 16 amino acids. V shed 2 bases and J shed 2 bases, with 15 bases lying between them. Germline assignment: CDR1 MNHEY and CDR2 SVGAGI. The CDR3 DNA reads TGTGCCAGCAGTTACGCGGCGGGGGCCCCACAAGAGACCCAGTACTTC. Its translation: CASSYAAGAPQETQYF.

The chain links TRBV4-2 to TRBJ2-5; possibly TRBD1 for D (5 bases). Germline CDR1 LGHNA, CDR2 YNFKEQ. Trimming removed 1 base at V and 4 bases at J, with 13 bases between. The CDR3 runs to 15 residues. The DNA for the CDR3 is TGTGCCAGCAGCCAAGGAATGGCAGGGCCAGAGACCCAGTACTTC. Its protein product is CASSQGMAGPETQYF.

V usage is TRBV25-1 and J usage is TRBJ1-6; D is ambiguous. The CDR3 spans 16 residues. V was trimmed by 3 bases and J by 0 bases, leaving 9 bases between them. Per the germline V gene, CDR1 is MGHDK and CDR2 is SYGVNS. The CDR3 is CASSDGPSSYNSPLHF. The DNA for the CDR3 is TGTGCCAGCAGTGATGGGCCGAGCTCCTATAATTCACCCCTCCACTTT.

This clone has a handful of counts. The chain is built from TRBV27 and TRBJ1-1, with D uncertain. This CDR3 is 13 amino acids long. V lost 4 bases to trimming and J lost 10 bases, with 16 bases between them. From germline, CDR1 is MNHEY and CDR2 SMNVEV (reference sequence). In nucleotides, the CDR3 is TGTGCCAGCAGTTGGACTAGGGAGGAGTCAGCTTTCTTT. This sequence encodes CASSWTREESAFF.

V is TRBV6-5 and J is TRBJ1-2, with D uncertain. The germline V gene encodes CDR1 MNHEY and CDR2 SVGAGI. The CDR3 has 15 residues. The V end was cut by 2 bases, the J end by 7 bases, with 17 bases between. The CDR3 spells CASSYNRDLPGGYTF. The CDR3 DNA reads as TGTGCCAGCAGTTACAACCGAGACTTGCCGGGTGGCTACACCTTC.

The genes are TRBV19 and TRBJ2-2; the D is unclear. In germline, CDR1 is LNHDA, CDR2 SQIVND (reference sequence). The CDR3 covers 12 residues. V was shortened by 5 bases and J by 7 bases, with 8 bases between the two germline ends. CDR3 nucleotide sequence: TGTGCCAGTAGTCCCCTCGTCGGGGAGCTGTTTTTT. Amino acids: CASSPLVGELFF.

The chain carries TRBV4-1 and TRBJ2-1; 10 bases match TRBD2. Germline V CDR1 and CDR2: MGHRA, YSYEKL. V trimming: 1 base; J trimming: 0 bases; junction bases outside the gene matches: 9. CDR3 length: 19 residues. CDR3 region: CASSQVYPPSGSSYNEQFF. As DNA, the CDR3 is TGCGCCAGCAGCCAAGTATACCCCCCTAGCGGGAGCTCCTACAATGAGCAGTTCTTC.

J is TRBJ1-1 and V is TRBV4-1; no clear D. The CDR3 is 13 residues long. CDR1 and CDR2 from the germline V gene are MGHRA and YSYEKL. Trimming left V 1 base short and J 3 bases short, with 6 bases between. The DNA of the CDR3 is TGCGCCAGCAGCCAAGTTATCTACACTGAAGCTTTCTTT. It translates to CASSQVIYTEAFF.

The V call is TRBV19, the J call TRBJ2-5; D may be TRBD2 (6 bases). Germline CDR1 is LNHDA and CDR2 is SQIVND (reference sequence). V was trimmed by 0 bases and J by 4 bases, leaving 12 bases between them. The CDR3 is 15 amino acids. The CDR3 spells CASSIDVTSLETQYF. Written as DNA, the CDR3 is TGTGCCAGTAGTATAGATGTGACTAGTCTAGAGACCCAGTACTTC. Filled out from reference TRBV19 and TRBJ2-5, the complete variable domain reads DGGITQSPKYLFRKEGQNVTLSCEQNLNHDAMYWYRQDPGQGLRLIYYSQIVNDFQKGDIAEGYSVSREKKESFPLTVTSAQKNPTAFYLCASSIDVTSLETQYFGPGTRLLVL.

This chain joins TRBV4-1 and TRBJ2-2; possible D gene TRBD1, 6 bases. Germline CDR1 and CDR2: MGHRA and YSYEKL. V was shortened by 3 bases and J by 2 bases, with 16 bases between the two germline ends. The CDR3 consists of 17 residues. The CDR3 nucleotides read TGCGCCAGCAGCCAGCAAAGGACAGCCCAAAACACCGGGGAGCTGTTTTTT. Its translation: CASSQQRTAQNTGELFF.

The chain has TRBV4-3 and TRBJ1-1, with TRBD1 as a possible D gene (6 bases). Germline V gives CDR1 LGHNA, CDR2 YSLEER. The V gene lost 3 bases and the J gene lost 0 bases, with 17 bases spanning the gap. CDR3 size: 17 residues. The CDR3 sequence is CASSQDERQVMNTEAFF. The CDR3 bases are TGCGCCAGCAGCCAGGACGAGAGACAGGTAATGAACACTGAAGCTTTCTTT.

The V and J genes are TRBV7-9 and TRBJ2-2; TRBD2 agrees at 9 bases. The CDR3 is 16 residues long. J was trimmed by 6 bases and V by 5 bases; bases with no gene match: 10. Germline assignment: CDR1 SEHNR and CDR2 FQNEAQ (reference sequence). The CDR3 is CASSLRGLAGAGELFF. The CDR3 region has the DNA TGTGCCAGCAGCCTAAGAGGGTTAGCGGGAGCCGGGGAGCTGTTTTTT.